The T cell receptor beta chain under discussion was sequenced for a study of identical twins. MiXCR was run by TCRdb on the 5' RACE reads, yielding one entry per CDR3 protein. The sample shows some 900,000 distinct CDR3 sequences, 9% to 15% of them seen only once. This clonotype occurred many times. Trimming cost V 6 bases and J 9 bases, with 15 bases left between them. The CDR3 spans 14 residues. These same data were also listed under a study on yellow fever vaccine responses in identical twins.

The specimen sequenced was PBMCs. This TCR was sampled from a woman aged 18-29 years in good health. The chain is built from TRBV12-3 or TRBV12-4 and TRBJ1-6; D is unclear. Here the CDR3 reads CASRKQKFFSPLHF. The CDR3 DNA reads TGTGCCAGCAGAAAGCAGAAATTTTTTTCACCCCTCCACTTT.